These T cell receptor beta chains were read from a single sample in a study of neoadjuvant nivolumab and ipilimumab in lung cancer. The protocol was immunoSEQ multiplex PCR, while the TCRdb copy is restricted to in-frame clones and leaves out a portion. The sample shows over 25,000 clones, approximately 80% of them seen only once. Material: tumor tissue, obtained after neoadjuvant nivolumab, alone or with ipilimumab, at or shortly before surgery. These TCRs come from an adult with non-small cell lung cancer. The CDR3 runs from the conserved cysteine through the conserved F or W. The order of the fields is V gene, clone size, D gene, J gene, CDR3 DNA, CDR3 protein. D genes are given only for firm matches. The size of a clone is reported for some rows only, either as once, few or many, or as a class for expanded clones.

TRBV7-9	.	.	TRBJ1-2	TGTGCCAGCAGCTCAGCCCGTTCCTATGGTTACACCTTC	CASSSARSYGYTF
TRBV11-1	.	.	TRBJ2-5	TGTGCCAGCAGCTTAGATCCCGAACAGGCCCAGTACTTC	CASSLDPEQAQYF
TRBV4-2	.	.	TRBJ2-3	TGTGCCAGCAGCCCCGGAGAGCGGGGCACAGATACGCAGTATTTT	CASSPGERGTDTQYF
TRBV5-1	few	.	TRBJ1-4	TGCGCCAGCAGCTTGGGGGGAAGTGGTAATGAAAAACTGTTTTTT	CASSLGGSGNEKLFF
TRBV5-6	.	.	TRBJ2-5	TGTGCCAGCAGCTTGGCATTGGGGGAGACCCAGTACTTC	CASSLALGETQYF
TRBV5-6	.	TRBD2	TRBJ2-2	TGTGCCAGCAGCCCCAACGGGGGGTACACCGGGGAGCTGTTTTTT	CASSPNGGYTGELFF
TRBV5-1	few	.	TRBJ2-1	TGCGCCAGCCAAGCAGAATTGACCTACAATGAGCAGTTCTTC	CASQAELTYNEQFF
TRBV10-2	.	.	TRBJ2-7	TGCGCCAGCAGTGAGTTTCAGTACTCCTACGAGCAGTACTTC	CASSEFQYSYEQYF
TRBV5-1	few	.	TRBJ1-1	TGCGCCAGCAGCTTGGCGTATTTAGGGGGGGGTAAACCTGAAGCTTTCTTT	CASSLAYLGGGKPEAFF
TRBV2	.	.	TRBJ1-1	TGTGCCAGCAGTGAAGCGATGAAGCAGGCTTTCTTT	CASSEAMKQAFF
TRBV29-1	.	.	TRBJ1-1	TGCAGCGTTGAAATGGGGTATTCGGCTGAAGCTTTCTTT	CSVEMGYSAEAFF
TRBV7-3	.	TRBD2	TRBJ2-1	TGTGCCAGCAGCTTAAGCGGGGGGGAATACAATGAGCAGTTCTTC	CASSLSGGEYNEQFF
TRBV4-3	.	TRBD1	TRBJ2-1	TGCGCCAGCAGCCAAGAAACAGGGGGTGAGCAGTTCTTC	CASSQETGGEQFF
TRBV2	.	.	TRBJ2-2	TGTGCCAGCAGTGACATGGGTGCCGGGGAGCTGTTTTTT	CASSDMGAGELFF
TRBV5-1	.	.	TRBJ1-1	TGCGCCAGCAGCTTGGGGGGCACCATGAACACTGAAGCTTTCTTT	CASSLGGTMNTEAFF
TRBV11-1	once	TRBD1	TRBJ2-7	TGTGCCAGCAGCGACAGGGTATCCTACGAGCAGTACTTC	CASSDRVSYEQYF
TRBV18	.	TRBD1	TRBJ1-2	TGTGCCAGCTCACCACAAGGACAGGGCTCTAACTATGGCTACACCTTC	CASSPQGQGSNYGYTF
TRBV5-1	.	.	TRBJ2-7	TGCGCCAGCAGCTCCGGACGGTCCGCCATGGGGGAGCAGTACTTC	CASSSGRSAMGEQYF
TRBV5-5	.	.	TRBJ1-2	TGTGCCAGCAGGCGGGACCGTTCTAACTATGGCTACACCTTC	CASRRDRSNYGYTF
TRBV7-2	.	.	TRBJ1-1	TGTGCCAGCAGCTTTGGAGACCGTAAAGCTTTCTTT	CASSFGDRKAFF
TRBV30	once	.	TRBJ2-7	TGTGCCTGGAGTGTATCCCCAGGGGCCGGGGGGAACTTC	CAWSVSPGAGGNF
TRBV10-3	.	.	TRBJ2-7	TGTGCCATCAGTGAGTCCCTTCGGGCTTCCTACGAGCAGTACTTC	CAISESLRASYEQYF
TRBV5-5	once	.	TRBJ1-3	TGTGCCAGCAGCTTGGATGGAGGGGGTTACGGAAACACCATATATTTT	CASSLDGGGYGNTIYF
TRBV5-1	.	TRBD1	TRBJ2-2	TGCGCCAGCAGCCCGAACAGGGGGAACACCGGGGAGCTGTTTTTT	CASSPNRGNTGELFF
TRBV6-5	.	.	TRBJ1-2	TGTGCCAGCAGGCAGCCGGGCACCTTC	CASRQPGTF
TRBV7-2	few	TRBD1	TRBJ1-1	TGTGCCAGCAGCTTAGACAGGGGGACTGAAGCTTTCTTT	CASSLDRGTEAFF
TRBV6-5	.	.	TRBJ2-1	TGTGCCAGCAGACCCTATTGGGGGGGCCGTAATGAGCAGTTCTTC	CASRPYWGGRNEQFF
TRBV30	.	TRBD2	TRBJ2-1	TGTGCCTGGAGTGTTGGGGCGGGGGGGAGCTCCTACAATGAGCAGTTCTTC	CAWSVGAGGSSYNEQFF
TRBV11-2	.	TRBD2	TRBJ2-3	TGTGCCAGCAGCCCGGGACTAGCGGGGGGTTCAGATACGCAGTATTTT	CASSPGLAGGSDTQYF
TRBV7-6	.	.	TRBJ2-1	TGTGCCAGCAGCTTACGGGGCGGCGGGACCAAAGAAGAGCAGTTCTTC	CASSLRGGGTKEEQFF
TRBV18	.	.	TRBJ2-1	TGTGCCAGCTCACCACAGGGGGGTGAGCAGTTCTTC	CASSPQGGEQFF
TRBV11-2	.	.	TRBJ1-2	TGTGCCAGCAGCTTAGTCCTCGGGCGGGCGAACTATGGCTACACCTTC	CASSLVLGRANYGYTF
TRBV6-1	.	TRBD1	TRBJ1-5	TGTGCCAGCGTCCCCGGGACAGGGAGCAATCAGCCCCAGCATTTT	CASVPGTGSNQPQHF
TRBV5-1	.	.	TRBJ1-4	TGCGCCAGCAGCTTGGGGGGGAGGGAAAATGAAAAACTGTTTTTT	CASSLGGRENEKLFF
TRBV19	.	.	TRBJ1-1	TGTGCCAGTAGTAAGGGTCGAGAGGGACCTGAAGCTTTCTTT	CASSKGREGPEAFF
TRBV10-3	.	.	TRBJ2-5	TGTGCCATCAGCCGCCGGGACTTAGAGACCCAGTACTTC	CAISRRDLETQYF
TRBV5-1	.	TRBD2	TRBJ2-5	TGCGCCAGCAGCTTGACTAGCGGGGGCCGAGGGGAGACCCAGTACTTC	CASSLTSGGRGETQYF
TRBV29-1	.	.	TRBJ2-3	TGCAGCGTTCAAGGACAGGGAGGGGATACGCAGTATTTT	CSVQGQGGDTQYF
TRBV9	.	.	TRBJ2-1	TGTGCCAGCAGCGTAACTCCCGGGGGTAATGAGCAGTTCTTC	CASSVTPGGNEQFF
TRBV7-2	.	TRBD2	TRBJ2-3	TGTGCCAGCAGCCCTGCCCCGCGGGGGGGAGTGGATACGCAGTATTTT	CASSPAPRGGVDTQYF
TRBV18	.	TRBD2	TRBJ2-7	TGTGCCAGCTCACCGGAAGGGGGAGTAGCGGGGGAAAGCTACGAGCAGTACTTC	CASSPEGGVAGESYEQYF
TRBV5-4	.	.	TRBJ2-3	TGTGCCAGCAGCTTGAGCACAGATACGCAGTATTTT	CASSLSTDTQYF
TRBV5-1	.	TRBD1	TRBJ2-7	TGCGCCAGCAGCGTCGCCGGGACAGTGGCCGAGCAGTACTTC	CASSVAGTVAEQYF
TRBV7-2	.	.	TRBJ2-2	TGTGCCAGCAGCTTAGGCAGGGGGGGCACCGGGGAGCTGTTTTTT	CASSLGRGGTGELFF
TRBV5-1	.	.	TRBJ2-1	TGCGCCAGCAGCTTGGACGGAGGTTACAATGAGCAGTTCTTC	CASSLDGGYNEQFF
TRBV6-1	once	.	TRBJ1-2	TGTGCCAGCACTCCCAGGGGCCAGCTTTACTATGGCTACACCTTC	CASTPRGQLYYGYTF
TRBV7-9	.	.	TRBJ2-2	TGTGCCAGCAACGAGAACACCGGGGAGCTGTTTTTT	CASNENTGELFF
TRBV2	.	.	TRBJ2-5	TGTGCCAGCAGTGGAACACGGCTTGGAGTTGAGACCCAGTACTTC	CASSGTRLGVETQYF
TRBV7-9	.	.	TRBJ1-1	TGTGCCAGCAGCTTAAGTTGGGGTGGAACAACTGAAGCTTTCTTT	CASSLSWGGTTEAFF
TRBV5-1	.	.	TRBJ2-7	TGCGCCAGCAGCCTGGGCCTTACTGAGCAGTACTTC	CASSLGLTEQYF
TRBV25-1	.	.	TRBJ1-5	TGTGCCAGCAGCGCAACTCGACCCAGCTACGGGCCCCAGCATTTT	CASSATRPSYGPQHF
TRBV5-4	.	.	TRBJ1-2	TGTGCCAGCAGCCTTGCAGGGGTGGATGGCTACACCTTC	CASSLAGVDGYTF